These 26 T cell receptor beta chains were all obtained from the same sample, sequenced in a study of siplizumab effects on memory and regulatory T cells. Libraries were prepared by immunoSEQ multiplex PCR; TCRdb keeps only in-frame clonotypes and omits some of them. The table has some 100,000 clones, around 90% seen once; the top ten hold just over 2.5%. Sequencing was performed on CD4+ T cells sorted from blood. Source of these receptors: a human donor in good health. Some clones in this sample may be carry-over from other donors' samples.

The rearrangement uses TRBV14 and TRBJ1-2; D gene unclear. Deletions cut 1 base from V and 1 base from J, with 7 bases between. CDR1 is SGHDN and CDR2 is FVKESK in the germline V gene. CDR3 length: 14 residues. This CDR3 reads CASSQGVLNYGYTF. Written as DNA, the CDR3 is TGTGCCAGCAGCCAAGGCGTGCTTAACTATGGCTACACCTTC. Full variable domain (outside the CDR3, taken from reference TRBV14 and TRBJ1-2): EAGVTQFPSHSVIEKGQTVTLRCDPISGHDNLYWYRRVMGKEIKFLLHFVKESKQDESGMPNNRFLAERTGGTYSTLKVQPAELEDSGVYFCASSQGVLNYGYTFGSGTRLTVV.

The chain joins TRBV5-1 to TRBJ2-3; D remains ambiguous. This CDR3 region has 11 residues. The germline gives CDR1 SGHRS, CDR2 YFSETQ. Trimming removed 2 bases from V and 7 bases from J, with 5 bases in between. CDR3 protein: CASSLSNTQYF. The CDR3 nucleotides are TGCGCCAGCAGCTTAAGTAATACGCAGTATTTT.

The V call is TRBV5-4, the J call TRBJ2-2; 10 positions match TRBD2. From germline, CDR1 is SGHNT and CDR2 YYREEE (reference sequence). The CDR3 sequence is 17 residues long. With 4 bases clipped from V and 2 bases from J, the junction kept 8 bases outside the gene matches. The CDR3 nucleotides are TGTGCCAGCAGCGGGGGACTAGCGAGGGTAAACACCGGGGAGCTGTTTTTT. This codes for CASSGGLARVNTGELFF.

The chain uses TRBV9 and TRBJ2-2; tentative D call: TRBD2 (5 bases). The ends were cut back, 0 bases at V and 8 bases at J, with 11 bases in the middle. Germline V gene lookup returns CDR1 SGDLS and CDR2 YYNGEE. The CDR3 is 14 residues long. CDR3 amino acids: CASSVAIASGELFF. The CDR3 DNA sequence: TGTGCCAGCAGCGTAGCAATAGCGTCGGGGGAGCTGTTTTTT.

This chain connects TRBV9 to TRBJ2-1, with D possibly being TRBD2 (7 bases). Trimming shortened V by 4 bases and J by 5 bases, and 16 bases separated the two germline ends. CDR1 and CDR2 from the germline V gene are SGDLS and YYNGEE. The CDR3 is 15 residues long. CDR3 region: CASSSLGGTNNEQFF. DNA for the CDR3: TGTGCCAGCAGCTCCCTGGGGGGGACAAACAATGAGCAGTTCTTC. The full variable domain, with the rest looked up from reference TRBV9 and TRBJ2-1, is DSGVTQTPKHLITATGQRVTLRCSPRSGDLSVYWYQQSLDQGLQFLIQYYNGEERAKGNILERFSAQQFPDLHSELNLSSLELGDSALYFCASSSLGGTNNEQFFGPGTRLTVL.

J is TRBJ2-7 and V is TRBV5-1, with 7 positions matching TRBD1. Trimming at V came to 7 bases and at J to 2 bases, leaving 6 bases not matched to a gene. The CDR3 contains 13 residues. Germline V gives CDR1 SGHRS, CDR2 YFSETQ. The CDR3 loop reads CASAWDRTYEQYF. The CDR3, as DNA: TGCGCCAGCGCATGGGACAGAACCTACGAGCAGTACTTC.

The CDR3 DNA reads TGTGCCAGCAGTTACTCGACAGGGACCTACGAGCAGTACTTC. Translating it yields CASSYSTGTYEQYF. The chain combines TRBV6-6 with TRBJ2-7; 7 bases map to TRBD1. Germline V gene sequence: CDR1 MNHNY, CDR2 SVGAGI (reference sequence). The J segment lost 2 bases and the V segment lost 0 bases, leaving 1 base of the junction unmatched. The length of the CDR3 is 14 residues.

As for this clone: Other DNA sequences in the same sample also yield this CDR3. The V and J genes are TRBV28 and TRBJ1-2, with 12 nucleotides matching TRBD1. V shed 5 bases, J shed 4 bases, and the junction held 2 bases outside the gene matches. This CDR3 has 14 amino acids. Germline V CDR1 and CDR2: MDHEN, SYDVKM. The chain's CDR3 is CASSGGQGAYGYTF. The CDR3 nucleotides are TGTGCCAGCAGTGGGGGACAGGGGGCCTATGGCTACACCTTC.

The DNA of the CDR3 is TGTGCCATCAGTGAGTTAGGCCTGGACAATGAGCAGTTCTTC. Encoded protein: CAISELGLDNEQFF. The V gene is TRBV10-3, the J gene TRBJ2-1; D is undetermined. The CDR3 runs 14 residues. The germline V gene has CDR1 ENHRY and CDR2 SYGVKD. The V end lost 1 base, the J end lost 5 bases, and 9 bases lay between the germline ends.

Here the CDR3 DNA reads TGTGCCAGCTCACCACCCAGCGGAGAGGGTAGGAATGAGCAGTTCTTC. Translated, it gives CASSPPSGEGRNEQFF. The rearrangement joins TRBV18 to TRBJ2-1, with D maybe TRBD2 (5 bases). The V gene's germline CDR1 is KGHSH and CDR2 LQKENI. Trimming left V 0 bases short and J 7 bases short, with 16 bases between. The CDR3 spans 16 residues.

CDR3 protein: CASSVGQVNTGELFF. CDR3 sequence (DNA): TGTGCCAGCAGCGTGGGACAGGTGAACACCGGGGAGCTGTTTTTT. The chain couples TRBV5-8 to TRBJ2-2; 8 bases are a match to TRBD1. The junction had 3 bases not matched to a gene; V was cut back by 4 bases and J by 1 base. In germline, CDR1 is SGHTS, CDR2 YDEGEE. This CDR3 has 15 amino acids.

The J gene is TRBJ2-4, the V gene TRBV11-2; D is unclear. Germline V lookup: CDR1 SGHAT, CDR2 FQNNGV. The CDR3 consists of 16 residues. V dropped 6 bases and J dropped 4 bases, with 19 bases sitting between them. The CDR3 sequence is CASSGSLGTSKNIQYF. The CDR3 DNA sequence: TGTGCCAGCAGTGGTTCCCTCGGTACTTCGAAAAACATTCAGTACTTC.

V usage is TRBV10-3 and J usage is TRBJ1-1, with D possibly TRBD1 on 5 matching bases. The CDR3 extends over 14 amino acids. With 3 bases removed from V and 6 bases from J, the gap between germline ends came to 14 bases. The germline gives CDR1 ENHRY, CDR2 SYGVKD. CDR3 bases: TGTGCCATCAGTGAAAGGGGAGGCAGCGCTGAAGCTTTCTTT. This sequence encodes CAISERGGSAEAFF.

The CDR3 DNA reads as TGTGCCAGCTCACCGATGAATGAGCAGTTCTTC. It encodes CASSPMNEQFF. V is TRBV18 and J is TRBJ2-1; D is unclear. This CDR3 spans 11 amino acids. In germline, CDR1 is KGHSH, CDR2 LQKENI. Deletions cut 3 bases from V and 7 bases from J, with 4 bases between.

J is TRBJ2-1 and V is TRBV11-2, with 7 bases lining up with TRBD2. J gave up 4 bases and V 0 bases, and 9 bases lay outside the gene matches. Germline CDR1 SGHAT, CDR2 FQNNGV. This CDR3 is 17 amino acids long. For the CDR3, the DNA is TGTGCCAGCAGCTTAGATCCGAGTCTAGCGGCATACAATGAGCAGTTCTTC. Protein: CASSLDPSLAAYNEQFF. Complete variable domain (other parts from reference TRBV11-2 and TRBJ2-1): EAGVAQSPRYKIIEKRQSVAFWCNPISGHATLYWYQQILGQGPKLLIQFQNNGVVDDSQLPKDRFSAERLKGVDSTLKIQPAKLEDSAVYLCASSLDPSLAAYNEQFFGPGTRLTVL.

The chain recombines TRBV19 with TRBJ2-4; 9 bases agree with TRBD1. V was pared by 7 bases and J by 2 bases, with 12 bases of the junction left unmatched. CDR1 and CDR2 from the germline V gene are LNHDA and SQIVND (reference sequence). This CDR3 is built from 17 residues. For the CDR3, the DNA is TGTGCCAGTACTTCAAAACCGACAGGGGGTACCAAAAACATTCAGTACTTC. It encodes CASTSKPTGGTKNIQYF.

The chain carries TRBV7-3 and TRBJ2-7; D is possibly TRBD1 (6 bases). This CDR3 region has 13 residues. Between the trimmed V and J ends, which lost 2 bases and 3 bases, there was a span of 8 bases. Germline V gene lookup returns CDR1 SGHTA and CDR2 FQGTGA. The CDR3, as DNA: TGTGCCAGCAGCTTAGGGGGCAACTACGAGCAGTACTTC. This sequence encodes CASSLGGNYEQYF.

V usage is TRBV7-9 and J usage is TRBJ2-3, with a tentative D call TRBD2 (5 bases). This CDR3 contains 14 residues. V was trimmed by 2 bases and J by 4 bases, leaving 10 bases between them. Germline V gene lookup returns CDR1 SEHNR and CDR2 FQNEAQ (reference sequence). CDR3 in amino acids: CASSLSTSSDTQYF. CDR3 nucleotides: TGTGCCAGCAGCTTATCAACTAGTTCAGATACGCAGTATTTT. The full variable domain, in which reference TRBV7-9 and TRBJ2-3 provide the parts outside the CDR3, is DTGVSQNPRHKITKRGQNVTFRCDPISEHNRLYWYRQTLGQGPEFLTYFQNEAQLEKSRLLSDRFSAERPKGSFSTLEIQRTEQGDSAMYLCASSLSTSSDTQYFGPGTRLTVL.

CDR3 in amino acids: CASSLFGQNTGELFF. The CDR3 DNA is TGTGCCAGCAGTTTATTCGGGCAGAACACCGGGGAGCTGTTTTTT. V is TRBV27 and J is TRBJ2-2; D call uncertain. This CDR3 has 15 residues. Germline CDR1 and CDR2: MNHEY and SMNVEV (reference sequence). V shed 1 base and J shed 1 base, with 7 bases lying between them.

V and J are TRBV7-3 and TRBJ2-3; D perhaps matches TRBD2 (6 bases). V lost 2 bases and J 5 bases, leaving 14 bases between the germline ends. CDR3 length: 15 residues. Germline CDR1 and CDR2: SGHTA and FQGTGA. CDR3 in amino acids: CASSLLAMMGDTQYF. CDR3 coding DNA: TGTGCCAGCAGCTTACTAGCGATGATGGGAGATACGCAGTATTTT.

The J gene is TRBJ2-1, the V gene TRBV9, with 8 nucleotides matching TRBD2. V lost 3 bases to trimming and J lost 5 bases; unmatched junction nucleotides: 7. Germline-derived CDR1 and CDR2 are SGDLS and YYNGEE. The CDR3 is made up of 15 amino acids. The DNA for the CDR3 is TGTGCCAGCAGCGCGCTAGCGGGTCTAAACAATGAGCAGTTCTTC. Its translation: CASSALAGLNNEQFF.

The DNA of the CDR3 is TGTGCCTGGAGCCTCTCCGGACAGGGGACTAAGAGGACCGGGGAGCTGTTTTTT. It specifies CAWSLSGQGTKRTGELFF. The gene calls are TRBV30 and TRBJ2-2; the match to TRBD1 covers 9 bases. Trimming cost V 3 bases and J 5 bases; bases outside gene matches: 16. The germline gives CDR1 GTSNPN, CDR2 SVGIG (reference sequence). The CDR3 spans 18 residues.

The chain recombines TRBV13 with TRBJ2-7; TRBD2 aligns across 8 bases. V was clipped by 0 bases and J by 2 bases; unmatched bases: 3. Germline lookup yields CDR1 PRHDT and CDR2 FYEKMQ (reference sequence). The CDR3 contains 15 residues. The CDR3 DNA reads TGTGCCAGCAGCTTAGGGAGCGGGAGCGCCTACGAGCAGTACTTC. Translation: CASSLGSGSAYEQYF.

This clone was seen a single time. The chain joins TRBV25-1 to TRBJ2-4, with 11 bases lining up with TRBD1. The length of the CDR3 is 15 residues. V lost 4 bases, J lost 5 bases, and 4 bases stayed unmatched. Germline V gene data show CDR1 as MGHDK and CDR2 as SYGVNS. The CDR3 DNA sequence: TGTGCCAGCAGTGGACCGGGACAGGGGGAAAACATTCAGTACTTC. It encodes CASSGPGQGENIQYF. Combining the CDR3 with reference TRBV25-1 and TRBJ2-4 gives the whole variable domain EADIYQTPRYLVIGTGKKITLECSQTMGHDKMYWYQQDPGMELHLIHYSYGVNSTEKGDLSSESTVSRIRTEHFPLTLESARPSHTSQYLCASSGPGQGENIQYFGAGTRLSVL.

This chain connects TRBV7-2 to TRBJ2-3, with D maybe TRBD2 (5 bases). Per germline, CDR1 SGHTA and CDR2 FQGNSA. With 2 bases removed from V and 1 base from J, the gap between germline ends came to 13 bases. This CDR3 has 16 amino acids. The CDR3 nucleotides are TGTGCCAGCAGCTTACGGGCGGGCGTCCGCACAGATACGCAGTATTTT. Translation gives CASSLRAGVRTDTQYF. The full variable domain, completed using reference TRBV7-2 and TRBJ2-3, is GAGVSQSPSNKVTEKGKDVELRCDPISGHTALYWYRQSLGQGLEFLIYFQGNSAPDKSGLPSDRFSAERTGGSVSTLTIQRTQQEDSAVYLCASSLRAGVRTDTQYFGPGTRLTVL.

The rearrangement links TRBV5-6 to TRBJ2-1; tentatively, D is TRBD1 (5 bases). The CDR3 runs to 15 residues. The germline CDR1 and CDR2 sequences are SGHDT and YYEEEE. Trimming pared 0 bases from V and 1 base from J, leaving 8 bases between. CDR3 residues: CASSLGTWSYNEQFF. The DNA of the CDR3 is TGTGCCAGCAGCTTGGGGACATGGTCCTACAATGAGCAGTTCTTC. The full variable domain, completed using reference TRBV5-6 and TRBJ2-1, is DAGVTQSPTHLIKTRGQQVTLRCSPKSGHDTVSWYQQALGQGPQFIFQYYEEEERQRGNFPDRFSGHQFPNYSSELNVNALLLGDSALYLCASSLGTWSYNEQFFGPGTRLTVL.